This T cell receptor (beta chain) stems from a study of blood T cell repertoires in COVID-19. Whole-study context: Acute and convalescent COVID-19 specimens originated in the United States, Italy and Spain. PBMCs, B-cell-depleted T cells, or T cells were the source of the cDNA or gDNA that made up the material.

Deletions cut 9 bases from V and 4 bases from J, with 16 bases between. The germline CDR1 and CDR2 sequences are MNHEY and SVGAGI. This CDR3 has 14 residues. The authors' processing: Researchers report that nucleated cell counts were estimated from reference gene primer amplification. Clones were sequenced by immunoSEQ multiplex PCR, and TCRdb holds only the in-frame ones, with some missing. V, J and clone size reflect that table, while D and trimming were determined from the DNA. The table lists 5,500 to 7,500 clones, around 89% of them singletons. The origin of this receptor is a human donor in a cohort sampled during active COVID-19. The donor label of this sample is uncertain. The sample comprised peripheral blood. The V gene is TRBV6-5, the J gene TRBJ1-5; D is perhaps TRBD1 (5 bases). In nucleotides, the CDR3 is TGTGCCAGTAGAGGGGAGGGTGGTAATCAGCCCCAGCATTTT. Its translation is CASRGEGGNQPQHF.